This paragraph reports one T cell receptor beta chain. Its target is not known. cDNA libraries for TCR alpha and TCR beta, carrying sample barcodes and UMIs, came from 5'RACE with constant-segment primers. Using its own MiXCR run on the 5' RACE reads, TCRdb lists one record per CDR3 protein. Among 110,000 or so distinct CDR3 sequences, around a fifth were seen once, and the ten largest hold roughly 37%. These data originate in a study of T-cell memory formation after mild COVID-19. Turning to the study itself: Largely, the TCR clusters proved donor specific. Overall study results and limits: There were some responding clones in pre-infection memory, which suggested that cross-reactive memory had joined. Largely, contracting CD4+ clones fell within CM and EM, and contracting CD8+ clones within EMRA.

V was trimmed by 3 bases and J by 4 bases, leaving 9 bases between them. The germline V gene encodes CDR1 LGHNA and CDR2 YSLEER. This CDR3 is 13 amino acids long. The V and J genes are TRBV4-3 and TRBJ1-1, with D unresolved. The sample consisted of PBMCs or a T cell subset sorted from them (not recorded which). This receptor was taken from a man younger than 35 who had mild COVID-19 (a few samples of this study predate the infection). Cell type and time point are not known. CDR3 loop: CASSQWRATEAFF. In nucleotides, the CDR3 is TGCGCCAGCAGCCAGTGGAGGGCCACTGAAGCTTTCTTT.